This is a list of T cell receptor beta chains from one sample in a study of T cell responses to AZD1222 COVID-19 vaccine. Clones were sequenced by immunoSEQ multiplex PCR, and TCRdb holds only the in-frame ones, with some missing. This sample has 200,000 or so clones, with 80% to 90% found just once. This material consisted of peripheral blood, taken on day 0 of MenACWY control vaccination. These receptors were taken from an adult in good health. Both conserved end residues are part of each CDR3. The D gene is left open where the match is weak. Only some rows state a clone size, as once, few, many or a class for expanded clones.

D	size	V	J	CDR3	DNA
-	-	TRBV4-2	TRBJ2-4	CASSQDAGALAKNIQYF	TGTGCCAGCAGCCAAGACGCTGGGGCCTTGGCCAAAAACATTCAGTACTTC
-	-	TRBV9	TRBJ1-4	CASSVGGGNEKLFF	TGTGCCAGCAGCGTAGGTGGAGGTAATGAAAAACTGTTTTTT
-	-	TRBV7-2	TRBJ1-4	CASSPTSPGEKLFF	TGTGCCAGCAGCCCGACCTCTCCAGGGGAAAAACTGTTTTTT
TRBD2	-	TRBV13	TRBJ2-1	CASSLMAGGVNEQFF	TGTGCCAGCAGCTTAATGGCGGGAGGAGTAAATGAGCAGTTCTTC
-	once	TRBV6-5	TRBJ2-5	CASSYVGQGLQETQYF	TGTGCCAGCAGTTACGTCGGCCAGGGGCTCCAAGAGACCCAGTACTTC
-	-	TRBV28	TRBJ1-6	CASSFGGGMTSYNSPLHF	TGTGCCAGCAGTTTTGGCGGTGGGATGACCTCCTATAATTCACCCCTCCACTTT
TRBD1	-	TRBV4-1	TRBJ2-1	CASSQDRVGNEQFF	TGCGCCAGCAGCCAGGACAGGGTAGGCAATGAGCAGTTCTTC
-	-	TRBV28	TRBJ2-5	CASSFGETQYF	TGTGCCAGCAGTTTTGGGGAGACCCAGTACTTC
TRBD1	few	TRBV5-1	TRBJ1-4	CASSGGQGARGEKLFF	TGCGCCAGCAGCGGAGGACAGGGGGCGCGGGGTGAAAAACTGTTTTTT
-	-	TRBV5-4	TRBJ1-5	CASSLAGGGSNQPQHF	TGTGCCAGCAGCTTGGCCGGGGGGGGGAGCAATCAGCCCCAGCATTTT
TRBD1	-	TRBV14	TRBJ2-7	CASSQNPLGDRAVEQYF	TGTGCCAGCAGCCAAAATCCGTTAGGGGACAGGGCGGTCGAGCAGTACTTC
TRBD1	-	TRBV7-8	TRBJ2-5	CASSDRQGFGETQYF	TGTGCCAGCAGCGACCGACAGGGGTTTGGGGAGACCCAGTACTTC
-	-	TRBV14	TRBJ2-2	CAIRNPQENTGELFF	TGTGCCATCAGAAATCCACAGGAGAACACCGGGGAGCTGTTTTTT
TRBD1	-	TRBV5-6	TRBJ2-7	CASSFGQGVYEQYF	TGTGCCAGCAGCTTTGGACAGGGTGTTTACGAGCAGTACTTC
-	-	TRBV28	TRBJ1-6	CASREQGSYNSPLHF	TGTGCCAGCAGAGAGCAGGGTTCCTATAATTCACCCCTCCACTTT
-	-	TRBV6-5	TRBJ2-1	CASSSRVNEQFF	TGTGCCAGCAGTTCCAGGGTCAATGAGCAGTTCTTC
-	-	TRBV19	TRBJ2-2	CASHRGGANTGELFF	TGTGCCAGTCACCGGGGAGGAGCGAACACCGGGGAGCTGTTTTTT
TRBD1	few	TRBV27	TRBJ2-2	CASSLFLDRGAGELFF	TGTGCCAGCAGTTTATTCCTCGACAGGGGAGCCGGGGAGCTGTTTTTT
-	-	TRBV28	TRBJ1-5	CASRSTPGGELGQPQHF	TGTGCCAGCCGCTCAACCCCGGGGGGGGAGTTGGGTCAGCCCCAGCATTTT
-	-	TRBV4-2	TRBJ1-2	CASSPPGKGEDYGYTF	TGTGCCAGCAGCCCTCCCGGGAAGGGGGAGGACTATGGCTACACCTTC
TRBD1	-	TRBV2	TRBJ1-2	CASSEQGAGGYTF	TGTGCCAGCAGTGAACAGGGGGCCGGGGGCTACACCTTC
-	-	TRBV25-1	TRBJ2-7	CPLGRGFAYEQYF	TGTCCACTTGGAAGGGGATTTGCCTACGAGCAGTACTTC
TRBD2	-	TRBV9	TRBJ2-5	CASSTGTSLETQYF	TGTGCCAGCAGCACCGGGACTAGCCTAGAGACCCAGTACTTC
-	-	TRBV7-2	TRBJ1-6	CASSFGGGSPLHF	TGTGCCAGCAGCTTCGGTGGGGGCTCACCCCTCCACTTT
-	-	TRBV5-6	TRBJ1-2	CASSRAGGNVGYTF	TGTGCCAGCAGCCGGGCGGGGGGGAACGTAGGCTACACCTTC
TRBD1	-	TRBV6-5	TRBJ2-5	CASRYRDSLQETQYF	TGTGCCAGCAGGTACCGGGACAGCCTGCAAGAGACCCAGTACTTC
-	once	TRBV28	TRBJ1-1	CASSLGREDTEAFF	TGTGCCAGCAGTCTAGGAAGGGAGGACACTGAAGCTTTCTTT
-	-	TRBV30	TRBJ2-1	CAWTRTALGNNEQFF	TGTGCCTGGACTAGGACAGCCCTGGGTAACAATGAGCAGTTCTTC
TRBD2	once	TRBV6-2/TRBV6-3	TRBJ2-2	CASSYVRTSAGELFF	TGTGCCAGCAGTTACGTCAGGACTAGCGCCGGGGAGCTGTTTTTT
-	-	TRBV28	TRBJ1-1	CASSPPYTEAFF	TGTGCCAGCAGCCCTCCTTACACTGAAGCTTTCTTT
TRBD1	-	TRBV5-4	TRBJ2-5	CASSSTTGGRETQYF	TGTGCCAGCAGCTCTACTACAGGGGGCAGGGAGACCCAGTACTTC
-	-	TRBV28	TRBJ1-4	CASTTVWGRDEKLFF	TGTGCCAGCACTACTGTCTGGGGGCGAGATGAAAAACTGTTTTTT
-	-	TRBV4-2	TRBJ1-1	CASSGGGSEYDTEAFF	TGTGCCAGCAGCGGAGGTGGGTCCGAGTACGACACTGAAGCTTTCTTT
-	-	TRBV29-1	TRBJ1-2	CSVETGAGYGYTF	TGCAGCGTTGAAACGGGGGCAGGCTATGGCTACACCTTC
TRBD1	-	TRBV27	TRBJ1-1	CASSSRDRAAMNTEAFF	TGTGCCAGCAGTTCCCGGGACAGGGCCGCCATGAACACTGAAGCTTTCTTT
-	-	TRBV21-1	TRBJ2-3	CASSKRTWGGRGDTQYF	TGTGCCAGCAGCAAACGGACTTGGGGGGGCCGGGGAGATACGCAGTATTTT
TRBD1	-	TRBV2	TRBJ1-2	CASTDTGGPYGYTF	TGTGCCAGCACAGACACAGGGGGACCATATGGCTACACCTTC